This section outlines one T cell receptor beta chain sequence together with its context. The data were produced by immunoSEQ multiplex PCR, yet TCRdb's version contains in-frame clones alone and is incomplete. This table has some 64,000 clones, roughly 73% appearing once. The CDR3 is 11 amino acids. V lost 8 bases and J lost 3, with 7 bases in between. CDR1 SEHNR and CDR2 FQNEAQ come from the germline V gene (reference sequence). The data belong to a study of blood T cell repertoires in COVID-19. The clonotype originates from a woman aged 55-69 years with acute or convalescent COVID-19. Sequencing was performed on peripheral blood. This chain uses TRBV7-9 with TRBJ1-2; tentative D call: TRBD1 (5 bases). CDR3 residues: CASRGDYGYTF. The CDR3, as DNA: TGTGCCAGCCGGGGGGACTATGGCTACACCTTC.